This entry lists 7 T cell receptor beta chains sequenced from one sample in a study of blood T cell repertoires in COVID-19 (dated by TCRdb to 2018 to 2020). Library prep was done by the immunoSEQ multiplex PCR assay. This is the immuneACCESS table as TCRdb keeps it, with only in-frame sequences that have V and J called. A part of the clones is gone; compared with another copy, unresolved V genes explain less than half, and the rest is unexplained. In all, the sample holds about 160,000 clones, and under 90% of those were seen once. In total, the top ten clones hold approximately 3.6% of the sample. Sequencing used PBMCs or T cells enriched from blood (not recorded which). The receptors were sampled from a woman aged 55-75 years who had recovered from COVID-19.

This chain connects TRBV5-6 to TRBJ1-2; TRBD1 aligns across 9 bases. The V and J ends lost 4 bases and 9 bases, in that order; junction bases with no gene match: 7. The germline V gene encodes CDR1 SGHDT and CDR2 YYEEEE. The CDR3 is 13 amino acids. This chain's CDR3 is CASSADRGGSYTF. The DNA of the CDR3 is TGTGCCAGCAGCGCGGACAGGGGAGGTAGCTACACCTTC.

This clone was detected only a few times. For the CDR3, the DNA is TGTGCCGGAGGACAGGGGAATTACGAGCAGTACTTC. This translates into CAGGQGNYEQYF. V is TRBV2 and J is TRBJ2-7, with 9 bases identical to TRBD1. CDR1 SNHLY and CDR2 FYNNEI come from the germline V gene. The CDR3 totals 12 residues. J was trimmed by 4 bases and V by 11 bases; bases with no gene match: 6.

The CDR3 is CATMDGGHSNQPQHF. The CDR3 nucleotides read TGTGCCACGATGGACGGTGGACATAGCAATCAGCCCCAGCATTTT. The gene calls are TRBV15 and TRBJ1-5, with D perhaps matching TRBD1 (5 bases). V lost 9 bases and J lost 0, with 15 bases in between. The V gene's germline CDR1 is LNHNV and CDR2 YYDKDF (reference sequence). The CDR3 spans 15 residues.

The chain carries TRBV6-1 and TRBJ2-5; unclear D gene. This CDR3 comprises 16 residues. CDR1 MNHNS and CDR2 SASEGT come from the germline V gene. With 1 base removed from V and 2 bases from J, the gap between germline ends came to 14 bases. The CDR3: CASSEGIADFQETQYF. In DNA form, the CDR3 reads TGTGCCAGCAGTGAAGGTATAGCAGACTTTCAAGAGACCCAGTACTTC.

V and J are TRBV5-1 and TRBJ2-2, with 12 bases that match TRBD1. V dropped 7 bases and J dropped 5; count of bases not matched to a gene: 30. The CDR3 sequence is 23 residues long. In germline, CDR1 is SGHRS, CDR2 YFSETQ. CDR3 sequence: CASQLPGQGAVWGPLSNTGELFF. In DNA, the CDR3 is TGCGCCAGCCAACTGCCGGGACAGGGGGCCGTGTGGGGCCCTCTCAGTAATACCGGGGAGCTGTTTTTT.

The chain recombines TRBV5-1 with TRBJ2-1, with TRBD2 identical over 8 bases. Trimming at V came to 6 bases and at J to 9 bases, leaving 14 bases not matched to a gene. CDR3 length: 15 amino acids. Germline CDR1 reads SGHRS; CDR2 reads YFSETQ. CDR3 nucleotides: TGCGCCAGCACCGTCACCAGCGGGGGAGGGGGTGAGCAGTTCTTC. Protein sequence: CASTVTSGGGGEQFF.

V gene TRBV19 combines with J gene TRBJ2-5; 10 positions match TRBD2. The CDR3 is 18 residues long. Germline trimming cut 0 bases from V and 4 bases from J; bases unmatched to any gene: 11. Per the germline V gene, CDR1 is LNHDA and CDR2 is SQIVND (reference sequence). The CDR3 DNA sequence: TGTGCCAGTAGTATAGACCCGCCCCAGAGCGGGGGGGCAGAGACCCAGTACTTC. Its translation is CASSIDPPQSGGAETQYF.